This TCR beta chain was recovered during a study of lymphopenia after photon versus proton radiotherapy. General study results and limits: Only patients who died were analyzed for survival; proton advantage is unproven. After lymphocyte nadir, photon-treated repertoires showed oligoclonal expansion, especially CD8+ Temra. In patients who died, overall survival fell as post-nadir TCR diversity dropped more. Proton therapy kept repertoires fairly stable, unlike photons, which gained effector/memory cells.

The CDR3 length is 14 residues. Germline V gene sequence: CDR1 LNHDA, CDR2 SQIVND (reference sequence). V trimming: 4 bases; J trimming: 11 bases; junction bases outside the gene matches: 12. Measured with immunoSEQ multiplex PCR; TCRdb has only the in-frame clones, and not every one. Of about 39,000 clones listed, 80% to 95% are singletons. As to this clone: Its antigen is undetermined.

This clonotype was sampled from a man aged 60 to 69 with cholangiocarcinoma. The source material was peripheral blood, sampled from a patient treated with photon-based radiotherapy. This chain connects TRBV19 to TRBJ1-1, with 8 positions matching TRBD1. The CDR3 is CASSKFGQGGWAFF. The CDR3 DNA reads TGTGCCAGTAGTAAATTTGGACAGGGCGGGTGGGCTTTCTTT.